One sample yielded the 26 T cell receptor beta chains listed below, sequenced in a study of tumor and adjacent non-tumor tissue in lung cancer. The template was RNA from unsorted bulk tissue. A modified ARM-PCR protocol with three rounds of nested PCR amplified TCRbeta. TCRdb ran MiXCR on the multiplex PCR reads and lists one entry per CDR3 protein. In the table there are over 130,000 distinct CDR3 sequences, approximately 70% of which are singletons. Sequences were obtained from lung tumor tissue. The receptor set was obtained from a man in his fifties or sixties with small cell lung cancer.

As for this clonotype: One end of the junction does not line up with germline, which may come from a read error. The chain recombines TRBV11-1 with TRBJ2-5, with unresolved D. CDR1 and CDR2 from the germline V gene are SGHAT and FQDESV (reference sequence). The CDR3 is made up of 12 amino acids. The CDR3 nucleotides are TGCGCCAGCAGCTCGGACGGAGAGACCCAGTACTTC. Translating it yields CASSSDGETQYF.

About this clonotype itself: It may be a read error: a sequence one base away is much more abundant. The rearrangement uses TRBV6-5 and TRBJ2-6, with no clear D. CDR1 and CDR2 from the germline V gene are MNHEY and SVGAGI. The V gene lost 10 bases and the J gene lost 0 bases, with 10 bases spanning the gap. This CDR3 has 14 residues. The CDR3 loop reads CANHDASGANVLTF. In DNA, the CDR3 is TGTGCCAACCATGATGCCTCTGGGGCCAACGTCCTGACTTTC.

Worth noting for this clonotype: An end of the junction differs from the germline gene, which may be a read error. The chain joins TRBV28 to TRBJ2-1; tentatively, D is TRBD1 (6 bases). Germline values: CDR1 MDHEN, CDR2 SYDVKM. This CDR3 is 16 amino acids long. The CDR3 sequence is CAISRTDRHTYNEQFF. CDR3 DNA: TGTGCCATCAGTCGGACGGACAGACATACCTACAATGAGCAGTTCTTC.

The rearrangement joins TRBV11-3 to TRBJ2-1; 16 nucleotides align to TRBD2. The CDR3 runs to 17 residues. In germline, CDR1 is SGHNT, CDR2 YENEEA. V was clipped by 8 bases and J by 5 bases; unmatched bases: 9. This CDR3 reads CASGSGLAGGSNNEQFF. CDR3 DNA: TGTGCCAGCGGCTCGGGACTAGCGGGAGGGTCCAACAATGAGCAGTTCTTC.

A word on this clonotype: Here the CDR3 omits its conserved ending phenylalanine or tryptophan, so a read error is the likely source. The V gene is TRBV11-3, the J gene TRBJ1-1; tentative D call: TRBD1 (5 bases). V was cut by 5 bases and J by 8 bases, with 15 bases left in between. CDR3 length: 13 residues. CDR1 SGHNT and CDR2 YENEEA come from the germline V gene. The CDR3 nucleotides read TGTGCCAGCAGCCTCAAAGGGGAGACGGAAGCTTTCTTA. Protein product: CASSLKGETEAFL.

About this clonotype itself: One base away lies a much larger clone, so this may be a sequencing read error. The chain uses TRBV20-1 and TRBJ2-5; 16 bases are shared with TRBD2. Germline loops: CDR1 DFQATT, CDR2 SNEGSKA (reference sequence). The length of the CDR3 is 15 residues. The CDR3 here is CGAGGLAGGMETQYF. The CDR3 region has the DNA TGCGGTGCTGGGGGACTAGCGGGAGGGATGGAGACCCAGTACTTC.

Points on this clonotype: Germline and junction disagree at one end, which may indicate a read error. This chain joins TRBV7-9 and TRBJ2-1; 7 bases align to TRBD2. In germline, CDR1 is SEHNR, CDR2 FQNEAQ (reference sequence). The CDR3 is made up of 19 amino acids. DNA for the CDR3: TGTACCAGCAGCTTCTTACGTGGGAGGGCCGCCGGGGCTCTAAATGAGCAGTTCTTC. This sequence encodes CTSSFLRGRAAGALNEQFF.

The chain is built from TRBV30 and TRBJ2-2; 10 nucleotides agree with TRBD2. The germline V gene encodes CDR1 GTSNPN and CDR2 SVGIG (reference sequence). V gave up 5 bases and J gave up 3 bases; unmatched junction bases: 3. The CDR3 totals 14 residues. DNA for the CDR3: TGTGCCTGGGAAACTAGCGGGGACACCGGGGAGCTGTTTTTT. The encoded protein is CAWETSGDTGELFF.

V is TRBV12-3 or TRBV12-4 and J is TRBJ1-1; D is unclear. Between the trimmed V and J ends, which lost 4 bases and 5 bases, there was a span of 20 bases. The CDR3 has 16 amino acids. In DNA form, the CDR3 reads TGTGCCAGCAGTTCTCTGGATGCTACCGGAGGGACTGAAGCTTTCTTT. Encoded protein: CASSSLDATGGTEAFF.

This clonotype was seen a few times. The genes are TRBV5-4 and TRBJ1-1, with D unresolved. The CDR3 is 13 residues long. Germline V gene data show CDR1 as SGHNT and CDR2 as YYREEE (reference sequence). Trimming left V 1 base short and J 4 bases short, with 8 bases between. The CDR3 DNA follows: TGTGCCAGCAGCTTGTTGGGGAGCACTGAAGCTTTCTTT. It is translated as CASSLLGSTEAFF.

A remark on this clonotype: A clone one base away is much larger, so this may be a read error. The V and J genes are TRBV5-4 and TRBJ2-5; no firm D call. The germline CDR1 and CDR2 sequences are SGHNT and YYREEE (reference sequence). The CDR3 covers 14 residues. V was pared by 3 bases and J by 2 bases, with 11 bases between. CDR3 nucleotides: TGTGCCAGCAGCTCACGGACGATACAAGAGACCCAGTACTTC. Amino acid sequence: CASSSRTIQETQYF.

On this clonotype itself: Germline and junction disagree at one end, which may indicate a read error. This chain uses TRBV12-3 or TRBV12-4 with TRBJ2-1; D gene ambiguous. CDR3 length equals 13 residues. For the CDR3, the DNA is TGTGCCAACAGTCTGAATAAGGGAAATGAGCAGTTCTTC. Protein product: CANSLNKGNEQFF.

The chain employs TRBV10-3 and TRBJ2-1; D remains unclear. In germline, CDR1 is ENHRY, CDR2 SYGVKD. V shed 1 base and J shed 9 bases, with 13 bases lying between them. The CDR3 length is 14 residues. CDR3 bases: TGTGCCATCAGTGAGTTAGCAGTAGTTACTGAGCAGTTCTTC. Translated, it gives CAISELAVVTEQFF.

Regarding this clonotype: A read error is possible here, since a much larger clone lies one base away. Because it lacks the conserved phenylalanine or tryptophan at the end, this CDR3 is likely a read error. The chain employs TRBV20-1 and TRBJ1-2; D is unclear. CDR1 and CDR2 from the germline V gene are DFQATT and SNEGSKA (reference sequence). With 1 base removed from V and 7 bases from J, the gap between germline ends came to 7 bases. The CDR3 runs to 11 residues. This CDR3 reads CSARVAGGYTY. CDR3 coding DNA: TGCAGTGCTAGAGTCGCAGGTGGCTACACCTAC.

In the case of this clonotype: This may come from a read error, since a much larger clone is one base off. J is TRBJ1-2 and V is TRBV12-5; D is undetermined. The germline V gene encodes CDR1 LGHNT and CDR2 FRNRAP. The CDR3 totals 14 residues. The CDR3 here is CVSGLVPGNYGYTF. The CDR3 nucleotides read TGTGTTAGTGGTTTGGTACCGGGGAACTATGGCTACACCTTC.

This clonotype was seen just once. A much larger clone lies one base from this, so it may be a read error. This chain connects TRBV29-1 to TRBJ1-1; D gene ambiguous. CDR1 SQVTM and CDR2 ANQGSEA come from the germline V gene. The CDR3 is 13 residues long. Trimming stripped 4 bases from V and 3 bases from J, with 12 bases between. The CDR3 DNA reads TGCAGCGTTGTTAGGGAGGCTGACACTGAAGCTTTCTTT. Amino acid sequence: CSVVREADTEAFF.

A word on this clonotype: Sequence at one end of the junction differs from germline and may be a read error. The chain is built from TRBV11-2 and TRBJ2-4, with TRBD2 as a possible D gene (6 bases). CDR1 and CDR2 (germline): SGHAT, FQNNGV. CDR3 length: 13 residues. This CDR3 reads CTSRLEAAGIQYF. The CDR3 region has the DNA TGTACCAGCAGATTAGAGGCAGCGGGCATTCAGTACTTC.

In regard to this clonotype: Being one base from a much bigger clone, this may be a read error. Since the CDR3 does not end with the conserved phenylalanine or tryptophan, this likely comes from a read error. The chain joins TRBV20-1 to TRBJ2-2; tentatively, D is TRBD2 (7 bases). The CDR3 contains 15 residues. V lost 2 bases to trimming and J lost 3 bases, with 13 bases between them. Germline-derived CDR1 and CDR2 are DFQATT and SNEGSKA (reference sequence). CDR3 in amino acids: CSARSGGAYTGELFL. The CDR3 region has the DNA TGCAGTGCTAGATCGGGGGGCGCTTACACCGGGGAGCTGTTTCTT.

For this clonotype: Since no conserved phenylalanine or tryptophan closes the CDR3, a read error is the likely cause. The rearrangement uses TRBV11-3 and TRBJ1-6, with D possibly matching TRBD1 (5 bases). The CDR3 consists of 15 residues. CDR1 and CDR2 (germline): SGHNT, YENEEA. V was clipped by 5 bases and J by 9 bases, with 17 bases between them. CDR3 protein: CASSPNRTLGSPLHY. CDR3 DNA: TGTGCCAGCAGCCCAAACAGGACCCTGGGTTCACCCCTCCACTAT.

This chain joins TRBV20-1 and TRBJ2-1; D is undetermined. Germline assignment: CDR1 DFQATT and CDR2 SNEGSKA (reference sequence). The length of the CDR3 is 12 residues. The germline V and J ends were trimmed by 8 bases and 8 bases, with 16 bases remaining between them. CDR3 sequence reads: CSLGLGWDEQFF. CDR3 bases: TGCAGTCTAGGCCTGGGATGGGATGAGCAGTTCTTC.

On this clonotype: As the CDR3 is not closed by the conserved phenylalanine or tryptophan, this likely results from a read error. The V gene is TRBV20-1, the J gene TRBJ2-5; 8 bases align to TRBD2. Germline CDR1 and CDR2: DFQATT and SNEGSKA (reference sequence). The CDR3 runs to 13 residues. Trimming took 1 base from V and 4 from J; bases not matched to a gene: 2. The CDR3 reads CSARAGGGETQYL. The CDR3 nucleotides read TGCAGTGCTAGAGCGGGAGGGGGAGAGACCCAGTACTTA.

Comment on this clonotype: A junction boundary mismatches the germline segment, possibly from a read error. The chain employs TRBV20-1 and TRBJ1-4; D possibly corresponds to TRBD1 (5 bases). The germline gives CDR1 DFQATT, CDR2 SNEGSKA (reference sequence). The CDR3 covers 13 residues. Written as DNA, the CDR3 is TGCACTGCTGGAGATCTTTGGGACCGAAAACTGTTTTTT. Its translation: CTAGDLWDRKLFF.

As regards this clonotype: A much more abundant neighbour one base away suggests this may be a read error. This sequence joins TRBV20-1 and TRBJ2-6; 7 positions match TRBD1. Germline V lookup: CDR1 DFQATT, CDR2 SNEGSKA (reference sequence). CDR3 length equals 16 residues. The CDR3 sequence is CSASFATGAGASVLTF. CDR3 DNA sequence: TGCAGTGCTAGCTTCGCTACAGGGGCCGGGGCCAGCGTCCTGACTTTC.

This clonotype has just a few counts. The gene calls are TRBV20-1 and TRBJ2-2; the D gene is possibly TRBD1 (6 bases). Germline CDR1 and CDR2: DFQATT and SNEGSKA (reference sequence). There are 13 residues in the CDR3. V was trimmed by 2 bases and J by 6 bases, leaving 10 bases between them. This chain's CDR3 is CSARRDIAGELFF. The CDR3 region has the DNA TGCAGTGCTAGAAGGGACATAGCCGGGGAGCTGTTTTTT.

The rearrangement links TRBV2 to TRBJ2-1; D not certain. Germline V gene lookup returns CDR1 SNHLY and CDR2 FYNNEI. The CDR3 length is 17 residues. V gave up 7 bases and J gave up 0 bases, with 19 bases separating them. The CDR3: CASNNHPDSSSYNEQFF. For the CDR3, the DNA is TGTGCCAGCAATAATCACCCAGACTCCAGCTCCTACAATGAGCAGTTCTTC. Looking up the rest from reference TRBV2 and TRBJ2-1 gives the full variable domain: EPEVTQTPSHQVTQMGQEVILRCVPISNHLYFYWYRQILGQKVEFLVSFYNNEISEKSEIFDDQFSVERPDGSNFTLKIRSTKLEDSAMYFCASNNHPDSSSYNEQFFGPGTRLTVL.

V is TRBV29-1 and J is TRBJ2-4; possible D gene TRBD2, 5 bases. CDR1 SQVTM and CDR2 ANQGSEA come from the germline V gene. The CDR3 sequence is 11 residues long. V was cut by 6 bases and J by 9 bases, with 12 bases left in between. The CDR3 here is CSVTVGSIQYF. Here the CDR3 DNA reads TGCAGCGTCACAGTGGGGAGCATTCAGTACTTC.